This T cell receptor (beta chain) was captured by sequencing in a study of breast tumors, draining lymph nodes, adjacent tissues. Breast cancer patients provided tissue from their axillary draining lymph nodes. TCRdb recomputed calls from the multiplex PCR reads with MiXCR, one row per CDR3 protein. The table lists fewer than 200,000 distinct CDR3 sequences, roughly 35% of them singletons. Findings and caveats of the study: Most tumor T cells seemingly derive from lymph node, then expand in tumor.

As regards this clonotype: The antigen remains unidentified.

This TCR derives from a female donor with breast cancer. Some clones in this sample may be carry-over from other donors' samples. Sequencing was done on a sample of axillary lymph node tissue.

CDR3 sequence (DNA): TGTGCCAGCAGCTTCGGGACAGGGTTCAATCAGCCCCAGCATTTT. Translation gives CASSFGTGFNQPQHF. The chain carries TRBV7-8 and TRBJ1-5; 9 bases line up with TRBD1. Trimming at V came to 3 bases and at J to 3 bases, leaving 3 bases not matched to a gene. The CDR3 sequence is 15 residues long. Germline V gene lookup returns CDR1 SGHVS and CDR2 FQNEAQ.